Listed below are T cell receptor beta chains from one sample, sequenced in a study of blood T cell repertoires in COVID-19. The method was immunoSEQ multiplex PCR; TCRdb's version includes in-frame clones alone and lacks a portion of them. The data hold under 300,000 clones, with 75% to 85% observed a single time. The specimen sequenced was peripheral blood. The source of these receptors is a woman between 35 and 50 years old who had recovered from COVID-19. Both conserved end residues are part of each CDR3. The order of the fields is J gene, clone size, V gene, D gene, CDR3 DNA, CDR3 protein. D genes are given only for firm matches. Clone size appears in some rows only: once, few, many, or a class for an expanded clone.

TRBJ2-3	-	TRBV5-1	TRBD2	TGCGCCAGCACGGCGGGGGGGCTAGATACGCAGTATTTT	CASTAGGLDTQYF
TRBJ1-5	-	TRBV28	-	TGTGCCAGCAGAAAAGAGGCAGGGGCTAGCAATCAGCCCCAGCATTTT	CASRKEAGASNQPQHF
TRBJ1-3	few	TRBV4-3	-	TGCGCCAGCAGCCAAGATCGACAGGTTGGAAACACCATATATTTT	CASSQDRQVGNTIYF
TRBJ2-1	-	TRBV7-6	TRBD1	TGTGCCAGCAGCCCGATCGGCGGGACCGGGACAGGGTCCTACAATGAGCAGTTCTTC	CASSPIGGTGTGSYNEQFF
TRBJ1-2	-	TRBV15	TRBD1	TGTGCCACCAGCAGAGATCTTGTAGGACAGGGGGTCTTAGGCTACACCTTC	CATSRDLVGQGVLGYTF
TRBJ1-5	-	TRBV30	-	TGTGCCTGTTCGTCGGGTCGAAATCAGCCCCAGCATTTT	CACSSGRNQPQHF
TRBJ2-1	-	TRBV19	TRBD1	TGTGCCACAAAGAGACAGGGAAGCGAGCAGTTCTTC	CATKRQGSEQFF
TRBJ2-3	-	TRBV5-1	TRBD2	TGCGCCAGCACTCCAACTAGCGGGGGGGCGCATACGCAGTATTTT	CASTPTSGGAHTQYF
TRBJ2-5	-	TRBV9	TRBD2	TGTGCCAGCAGCGTTCTTGGGGGGGAAGAGACCCAGTACTTC	CASSVLGGEETQYF
TRBJ1-1	-	TRBV7-8	-	TGTGCCAGCAGCTTAATGGGGCGGGGGGCGGCTGGCACTGAAGCTTTCTTT	CASSLMGRGAAGTEAFF
TRBJ1-4	many	TRBV12-3/TRBV12-4	-	TGTGCCAGCAGTTTATTTCGGGGAGAGGAACTGTTTTTT	CASSLFRGEELFF
TRBJ1-1	-	TRBV5-1	TRBD1	TGCGCCAGCAGCGGGGGACAGGGGGCGAAAGCTTTCTTT	CASSGGQGAKAFF
TRBJ2-3	-	TRBV9	-	TGTGCCAGCAGTCCAGGGCTATCCACAGATACGCAGTATTTT	CASSPGLSTDTQYF
TRBJ1-4	-	TRBV18	-	TGTGCCAGCCGCCAAGACCTCACGGGAAAACTGTTTTTT	CASRQDLTGKLFF
TRBJ1-2	-	TRBV28	-	TGTGCCAGCAGCTCCCCCGCGGGCATAAACTATGGCTACACCTTC	CASSSPAGINYGYTF
TRBJ2-3	-	TRBV7-2	TRBD2	TGTGCCAGCAGCCCCCAGCGGGGGGGCCAGAATACGCAGTATTTT	CASSPQRGGQNTQYF